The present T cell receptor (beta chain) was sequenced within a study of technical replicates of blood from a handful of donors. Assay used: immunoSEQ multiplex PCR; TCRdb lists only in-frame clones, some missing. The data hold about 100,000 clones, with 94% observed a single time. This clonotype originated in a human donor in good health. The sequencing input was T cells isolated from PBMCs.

The CDR3 loop reads CASSFPGNYGYTF. CDR3 sequence (DNA): TGTGCCAGCAGCTTTCCCGGGAACTATGGCTACACCTTC. J is TRBJ1-2 and V is TRBV11-3, with D unclear. The CDR3 spans 13 residues. Germline V CDR1 and CDR2: SGHNT, YENEEA. The germline V and J ends were trimmed by 3 bases and 2 bases, with 7 bases remaining between them.